This T cell receptor (beta chain) was identified during a study of beta chain features in type 1 diabetes (dated by TCRdb to 2016 to 2019). Study-level background: Patients and healthy donors did not differ in mean age, gender distribution, total cell number or subset yield. A total of roughly 99,000,000 sorted cells were examined across all samples, and the number of cells per subset was strongly correlated with RNA yield. Regulatory and stem cell-like memory subsets were obtained from only 8 patients and roughly 8 healthy donors, while naive and central memory subsets were obtained from all 30 or so donors. In the study, recently diagnosed type 1 diabetes patients and matched healthy donors were compared on the TCRB repertoires of their sorted circulating CD4+ T cell subsets.

The entire isolated RNA was reverse transcribed using the High Capacity cDNA Reverse Transcription Kit, and thus expressed TCRB transcripts were sequenced. Deep immunoSEQ sequencing was performed on naive, central memory and regulatory T cell samples, with an average of roughly 3.6 million total reads per sample. After sorted cells were lysed in RLT buffer, RNA was extracted with DNase-treated RNeasy Micro or Mini kits, with the choice depending on cell number. To prevent cross-contamination, each cell subset was processed individually, whereas patient and healthy donor samples were processed jointly. Using the immunoSEQ multiplex PCR, TCRB sequences were amplified from cDNA into 87-bp fragments spanning the CDR3 region. Amplicons were sequenced on the Illumina HiSeq platform. The published analysis was carried out like this. PCR bias was computationally corrected using synthetic template baselines, reads within Hamming distance 2 were collapsed, and singletons that could not be merged were discarded. Reads were aligned to IMGT to assign V, D and J genes, CDR3 length, and insertions or deletions at six rearrangement sites. Within each subset, clonotype counts were normalized to sorted cell number, after which true diversity and Gini coefficients were computed with the tcR R package. The overlap coefficient, calculated on TCRB nucleotide sequences, was used to quantify repertoire sharing. Out-of-frame TCRB sequences from naive cells were analyzed as a proxy for the pre-selection repertoire. In TCRdb, the immuneACCESS table is reduced to in-frame sequences with V and J assigned. These tables do not hold every clone; where another copy was compared, an unresolved V gene accounts for under half, and the others remain unexplained. V, J and clone size derive from that table, while D and trimming were established from the DNA sequence. The sample data list hundreds of thousands of clones, and around 10% of these were observed just once. Of the sample, 0.046% is held by the ten largest clones.

Each donor gave one peripheral blood draw, averaging approximately 110 mL, which was collected into heparinised tubes. A BD FACSAria II and a panel including CD45RO, CCR7, CD25, CD127, CD95 and CD27 were used to sort naive, central memory, regulatory and stem cell-like memory CD4+ T cells. All sorted populations exceeded 95% purity. PBMCs were separated immediately by Lymphoprep density gradient centrifugation and were stained directly, without being cultured. So that batch effects would be minimized, each experiment stained and sorted samples in pairs, pairing one healthy donor with one patient. The CDR3 runs 15 amino acids, cysteine and phenylalanine included. CDR3 DNA only is kept here, 45 bases in frame from base 1. Cut back by 1 base and 1 base, the V and J ends lie 5 bases apart. For CDR1 and CDR2, the germline V gene lists MNHNS and SASEGT. About this clone: What antigen it recognizes has not been identified. It has no much larger one-base neighbor in the sample; base qualities were not kept.

Results and caveats for the whole study, not just this receptor: The naive, central memory and regulatory TCRB repertoires appeared to resemble one another more closely among patients than among healthy donors. Because small numbers of individuals were included in the HLA sub-analyses, any influence of HLA type on TCRB rearrangement was left unresolved. A moderate but significant shortening of TCRB CDR3 length was observed in type 1 diabetes patients in all four CD4+ subsets. Because cDNA was sequenced instead of genomic DNA, activated cells with high expression could be over-represented, although the groups did not differ in activation or CD3 levels. Shorter templates might have been favored by PCR, but patient and control samples were amplified and corrected together, so both groups would have been affected equally by any skew. Patients with type 1 diabetes made fewer insertions and deleted more nucleotides at VDJ recombination sites, implying thymic rearrangement abnormalities.

The clonotype originates from a woman younger than 35 in good health. The rearranged chain carries TRBV6-1 and TRBJ2-6, with a tentative D call of TRBD1 or TRBD2, each matching 5 bases. Sequencing was done on a sample of naive CD4+ T cells from blood. The cell subset or site label here, explained by the study, means: true naive CD4+ T cells. This receptor carries the CDR3 CASSEGGSGANVLTF. The DNA sequence is as follows: TGTGCCAGCAGTGAAGGGGGGTCTGGGGCCAACGTCCTGACTTTC.